These T cell receptor beta chains were read from a single sample in a study of T-cell reconstitution after alpha-beta-depleted transplantation in children. TCRdb independently ran MiXCR on the PCR reads; one entry per CDR3 protein. The sample comprises approximately 300,000 distinct CDR3 sequences, roughly 12% of which are singletons, and roughly a quarter rests with the top ten. This sample comprised peripheral blood, obtained 180 days after TCRalphabeta/CD19-depleted stem cell transplant. These receptors were collected from a male patient aged 2 to 9 who had a stem cell transplant for chronic granulomatous disease, so the T cells may come from the graft donor. Each CDR3 is given with its conserved first and last residue. The D gene is left open where the match is weak. A clone size is listed for some rows: how often the clone was seen (once, few, many), or a class if it is expanded.

V	D	size	J	DNA	CDR3
TRBV3-1	TRBD2	few	TRBJ2-2	TGTGCCAGCAGCCACCAAGCGGGAGTTCGTGCCGGGGAGCTGTTTTTT	CASSHQAGVRAGELFF
TRBV18	TRBD1	.	TRBJ1-2	TGTGCCAGCTCATCGCCCGGGACAGGGGGCCACTATGGCTACACCTTC	CASSSPGTGGHYGYTF
TRBV6-6	.	many	TRBJ2-1	TGTGCCATCGCCGGGGGAGAGGGGGATGAGCAGTTCTTC	CAIAGGEGDEQFF
TRBV9	TRBD2	many	TRBJ2-7	TGTGCCAGCAGCAAAGGACCGGGTAGCGGGAGATTTTTAGGCTACGAGCAGTACTTC	CASSKGPGSGRFLGYEQYF
TRBV7-2	.	.	TRBJ2-7	TGTGCCAGCAGCTCCCGACGGGGGGCATTAGTCTACGAGCAGTACTTC	CASSSRRGALVYEQYF
TRBV6-2/TRBV6-3	.	many	TRBJ2-1	TGTGCCAGCAGTTATTTTGTGGGACTCCTGTACCTCAATGAGCAGTTCTTC	CASSYFVGLLYLNEQFF
TRBV27	TRBD1	many	TRBJ2-7	TGTGCCAGCAGCCAAGACAGGGGGCCCAACTACGAGCAGTACTTC	CASSQDRGPNYEQYF
TRBV5-4	.	many	TRBJ2-7	TGTGCCAGCAGCTTGGGGTCGTCAAAGGTTCCCTACGAGCAGTACTTC	CASSLGSSKVPYEQYF
TRBV19	.	.	TRBJ2-1	TGTGCCAGTAGTATGTCGGGAGTATGGTTCGAGCAGTTCTTC	CASSMSGVWFEQFF
TRBV12-3/TRBV12-4	.	many	TRBJ1-5	TGTGCCAGCAGTTTAATCGGGGGTCAGCCCCAGCATTTT	CASSLIGGQPQHF
TRBV5-1	TRBD1	many	TRBJ1-2	TGCGCCAGCAGCTGGAACCCAACAGGGGGCGCGGAGGGCTACACCTTC	CASSWNPTGGAEGYTF
TRBV12-3/TRBV12-4	TRBD2	many	TRBJ2-2	TGTGCCAGCAGTTTATCTAGCGGGAGCTACACCGGGGAGCTGTTTTTT	CASSLSSGSYTGELFF
TRBV29-1	TRBD2	many	TRBJ2-1	TGCAGCGTTCGGCGGGGGGGTTTAAATGAGCAGTTCTTC	CSVRRGGLNEQFF
TRBV29-1	.	few	TRBJ1-5	TGCAGCGTGACGGACAGCTATAGCAATCAGCCCCAGCATTTT	CSVTDSYSNQPQHF
TRBV7-6	.	many	TRBJ2-7	TGTGCCAGCAGCCCCCGGGACCGCTTAGAGCAGTACTTC	CASSPRDRLEQYF
TRBV7-9	TRBD1	many	TRBJ2-5	TGTGCCAGCAGCCTGGGACAGATTCACCAAGAGACCCAGTACTTC	CASSLGQIHQETQYF
TRBV12-3/TRBV12-4	.	many	TRBJ2-3	TGTGCCAGCACCTCATTTCCCCTTGAGGGCCCGAATTCAGATACGCAGTATTTT	CASTSFPLEGPNSDTQYF
TRBV5-1	.	many	TRBJ2-1	TGCGCCAGCAGCTTGGATGGGACCCGATACAATGAGCAGTTCTTC	CASSLDGTRYNEQFF
TRBV11-1	.	few	TRBJ2-5	TGTGCCAGCAGCTCCTCCGACACTCCGTACCAAGAGACCCAGTACTTC	CASSSSDTPYQETQYF
TRBV9	TRBD1	many	TRBJ2-1	TGTGCCAGCAGCGTAAGAGGACAGGACAATGAGCAGTTCTTC	CASSVRGQDNEQFF
TRBV10-3	.	many	TRBJ2-7	TGTGCCATCGGGATGAGCTCCTACGAGCAGTACTTC	CAIGMSSYEQYF
TRBV18	.	many	TRBJ2-7	TGTGCCAGCTCACCCGGGAGCTCAGTGGGCGAGCAGTACTTC	CASSPGSSVGEQYF
TRBV12-3/TRBV12-4	TRBD1	many	TRBJ2-6	TGTGCCAGCAGTTTTAGGACAGGAAGCTCTGGGGCCAACGTCCTGACTTTC	CASSFRTGSSGANVLTF
TRBV7-9	TRBD1	.	TRBJ2-2	TGTGCCAGCAGGAAAGGGGGACAGTGGAACACCGGGGAGCTGTTTTTT	CASRKGGQWNTGELFF
TRBV7-2	TRBD1	many	TRBJ2-7	TGTGCCAGCAGCCTACCGGGACAGGGGGCTCATGGGGAGCAGTACTTC	CASSLPGQGAHGEQYF
TRBV10-3	.	many	TRBJ2-3	TGTGCCATCAACGGATCTGTCGGCGCAGATACGCAGTATTTT	CAINGSVGADTQYF
TRBV18	.	.	TRBJ1-6	TGTGCCAGCTCACCCGGGACAAGTAATTCACCCCTCCACTTT	CASSPGTSNSPLHF
TRBV6-1	TRBD1	many	TRBJ2-7	TGTGCCAGCAGTGGACAGGGAATCTCCTACGAGCAGTACTTC	CASSGQGISYEQYF
TRBV14	.	many	TRBJ2-4	TGTGCCAGCAGCCAAACTGGACTCCTAGCCAAAAACATTCAGTACTTC	CASSQTGLLAKNIQYF
TRBV29-1	TRBD1	many	TRBJ1-3	TGCAGCGTTGAAGGGACAGGGAGCCGTAGATCTGGAAACACCATATATTTT	CSVEGTGSRRSGNTIYF